A selection of T cell receptor beta chains follows, all from one sample in a study of T-cell reconstitution after alpha-beta-depleted transplantation in children. MiXCR, run by TCRdb on the PCR reads, gives a single entry per CDR3 protein. The sample includes about 980,000 distinct CDR3 sequences, 25% to 30% seen only once; the top ten take about 28%. The specimen was PBMCs, mostly from graft donor cells, collected 360 days after TCRalphabeta/CD19-depleted stem cell transplant. These receptor sequences come from a boy under two years old who had a stem cell transplant for SCID, so the T cells may come from the graft donor. Both conserved end residues are trimmed from each CDR3. The order of the fields is V gene, CDR3 protein.

TRBV20-1 | SARDTGGTVQYNEQF
TRBV2 | ASSVTSNTGELF
TRBV2 | ASSERITGNYEQY
TRBV29-1 | SVDKLAGGEQY
TRBV15 | ATSRDGQGA
TRBV25-1 | ASSRSTSSTTETQY
TRBV5-1 | ASGTEISEQY
TRBV20-1 | SATIAQETQY
TRBV11-1 | ASSLALAGGSEQF
TRBV5-1 | ATSTGTDTQY
TRBV20-1 | SVPHSGLWGYT
TRBV11-2 | ASSSLRDRPYNEQF
TRBV6-1 | ASRPRQGGYNEQF
TRBV12-3/TRBV12-4 | ASSFVSNSQETQY
TRBV3-1 | ASSAREGKYEQY
TRBV2 | ASSVFQVETYEQY
TRBV12-3/TRBV12-4 | ASSSDGGSYNSPLH
TRBV5-1 | ASTPGGSTDTQY
TRBV12-5 | ASGLDLGAT
TRBV28 | ASSFIWEETQY
TRBV12-3/TRBV12-4 | ASSLTWPRGDTDTQY
TRBV6-5 | ASSYGAGGNTEAF
TRBV7-2 | ASSLSPPQGSYGYT
TRBV20-1 | SARDFWGGNTIY
TRBV12-3/TRBV12-4 | ASSLLQGLNTEAF
TRBV20-1 | SAREDRGETQY
TRBV6-5 | ASSYSPGARETQY
TRBV12-3/TRBV12-4 | ASSLGYGIETQY
TRBV29-1 | SVEGGDRYNEQF
TRBV12-3/TRBV12-4 | ASSLDIYGYT
TRBV11-1 | ASSLGAGGYYNEQF
TRBV20-1 | SASRQGFSYEQY
TRBV9 | ASSVGTSVNEQF
TRBV9 | ASSVGGVQETQY
TRBV9 | ASSVVGRPEKQF
TRBV6-1 | ASSGDWSSYEQY
TRBV7-3 | ASSPHREETQY
TRBV12-3/TRBV12-4 | ASRPLGPEAF
TRBV12-3/TRBV12-4 | ASSLIRNTEAF
TRBV7-7 | ASSLIRFGGGYEQF
TRBV2 | ASSEGDSYYEQF
TRBV4-1 | ASSPTSSAYEQY
TRBV27 | ASGGTVNSPLH
TRBV7-3 | ASSPGTSGAYNEQF
TRBV12-3/TRBV12-4 | ASSPSEGAGSTEAF
TRBV15 | ATSRDPGGQETQY
TRBV28 | ASSEGGGNEQF
TRBV6-2/TRBV6-3 | ASSYSRTGIEQF
TRBV5-1 | ASSIDRFPEDTQY
TRBV11-1 | ASSFWDGRYNEQF
TRBV5-1 | ASSLGDPLSSANQPQH
TRBV18 | ASSPRGREWAGELF
TRBV12-3/TRBV12-4 | ASTPGTSGKTQY
TRBV20-1 | SATDAGEGTEAF
TRBV20-1 | SAGPPGGSGNTIY
TRBV12-3/TRBV12-4 | ASSRAGPPQGNEQF
TRBV12-3/TRBV12-4 | ASTHKVTGVLNEQY
TRBV4-1 | ASSPRGGPLSNEQF
TRBV11-1 | ASSLAQGTGSTGANVLT